This TCR beta chain comes out of a study of cytomegalovirus exposure and HLA in healthy donors (dated 2017 in TCRdb). Describing the broader study: An earlier analysis of some 600 of the donors reported approximately 280 Gb of sequence data and 95 million to 140 million unique TCR beta sequences obtained from about 179 million T cells. About 310 gigabases of sequencing data and some 85 million unique TCR sequences were included in an early release covering roughly 600 HLA-typed donors. Of the roughly 410 genotyped donors, 81% were placed in the genetic ancestry cluster associated with self-reported Caucasian donors. The study aimed to test whether signatures of past pathogen exposure could be identified by cataloging public T cell receptors. Using immunosequencing, the study profiled T cell repertoires from fewer than 700 subjects and related those repertoires to cytomegalovirus serostatus. Along with the roughly 700-subject first cohort, a separate validation cohort of roughly 110 different subjects was used. High-throughput TCR immunosequencing, statistical association of individual TCRs with disease status, and machine learning were combined to predict cytomegalovirus infection status. A later analysis re-analyzed previously published TCR beta repertoires from approximately 670 donors and added high-resolution HLA genotyping to study TCR occurrence patterns. Rather than using new phenotypic data, the later analysis identified candidate immune exposures from TCR beta sequences and from how often those sequences occurred across donors. To decide whether each TCR beta V gene segment behaved as functional or pseudogenic, an earlier analysis of 587 of the donors relied on high-throughput TCR beta sequencing. Donor age, sex, ethnicity and CMV serostatus were compiled together with the repertoire data. In a later genetic analysis, genome-wide SNP genotypes for about 65% of the 666 donors were used, and that subset was treated as a discovery cohort. All discovery cohort repertoires had been generated using a single sequencing platform. Class I and class II HLA loci were covered by the typing at four-digit resolution. Typing coverage differed by locus: A, B, C, DRB1 and DQB1 were typed in roughly 629-640 donors, DQA1 in approximately 520, DPA1 in some 570, and DPB1 in about 450. Several DR-DQ haplotypes were treated as single units for association and clustering because of strong linkage in the cohort. Among several hundred genotyped donors of the cohort, an average of approximately 200,000 unique TCR beta nucleotide sequences was sequenced per donor, of which roughly 17% were non-productive.

To note about this clone: Its target antigen remains unknown. Base-call qualities are not available, and no considerably larger clone is one nucleotide away.

In total, 630 or so healthy bone marrow donors made up the cohort. At the time of sampling, all cohort members were nominally healthy, though unrecorded immune exposures were likely present. The donor tested CMV seronegative and was one of the 352 seronegative cohort members. Every donor gave a peripheral blood sample, and the peripheral blood mononuclear cells from that sample were used for TCR beta sequencing. The Qiagen DNeasy Blood Extraction Kit was used to extract genomic DNA from the blood cell samples. Library preparation employed the immunoSEQ multiplex PCR assay. A mixture of 60 forward primers for TCR Vbeta segments and 13 reverse primers for TCR Jbeta segments was used in the multiplex PCR. Amplification of the CDR3 region of rearranged TCR beta genes was performed with a multiplex PCR assay on genomic DNA. On the Illumina HiSeq System, the amplified TCR beta libraries were sequenced as 87-base-pair reads. The original methods were these. In a later analysis, about 80 million unique TCR beta chains were counted across the 500 to 700 repertoires, and around 10 million of these chains were shared by at least two donors. Raw reads were error-corrected and collapsed into unique sequences by a nearest-neighbor algorithm in which closely related sequences were merged to remove PCR and sequencing errors. CDR3 sequences were aligned to IMGT reference sequences to assign V, D and J gene segments. For a sequence to be retained, a match of at least six nucleotides was required to both a V gene segment and a J gene segment. A rearrangement counted as productive if the CDR3 had no stop codons and remained in frame with V and J, and every other rearrangement counted as non-productive. CDR3 was defined according to IMGT convention as the region running from the second conserved V-encoded cysteine to the conserved J-encoded phenylalanine. In an earlier analysis of around 600 of the donors, sequences lacking an unambiguous match to a single V gene segment were excluded. An earlier analysis of several hundred of the donors classified V segments as functional when productive rearrangements were above 56.7% and as segregating when the standard deviation between donors was above 5%. A statistical classification framework was built to diagnose cytomegalovirus status from the catalog of TCR beta chain sequences. In a later analysis, V and J genes were assigned by comparing TCR nucleotide sequences against IMGT/GENE-DB human TR gene sequences. Using the TCRdist pipeline, a later analysis assigned CDR3 sequences along with most-parsimonious VDJ recombination scenarios. A later analysis defined each TCR beta chain by its CDR3 amino acid sequence plus V-gene family, and excluded reads lacking a unique V-gene family. A later analysis removed roughly 590 highly shared, low-generation-probability nucleotide sequences to deal with suspected cross-contamination and a sequencing artifact. In a later analysis, a clonal expansion index was calculated for each public chain from normalized within-repertoire ranks of inferred template counts. Generation probabilities in a later analysis came from a VDJ recombination model fitted to out-of-frame rearrangements, and those results were checked against IGoR. In a later analysis, TCR-TCR, TCR-HLA and TCR-CMV co-occurrence was scored with hypergeometric tests, and a repertoire-size bias correction was applied to TCR pairs. To estimate false discovery rates, a later analysis permuted the HLA or CMV assignments 20 times. In a later analysis, co-occurring TCRs were grouped with DBSCAN, and TCRdist sequence similarity was added when clustering was performed within HLA-allele-positive subsets. For co-occurrence clustering, repertoires with fewer than 30,000 or more than 120,000 public chains were excluded, along with roughly 5 repertoires with anomalous nucleotide sharing. In its TCRdb copy, this immuneACCESS table keeps in-frame sequences only and misses some clones. Where compared with another copy, unresolved V genes explain less than half of these, and the others have no known cause. V, J and clone size derive from that table, while D and trimming were established from the DNA sequence. The sample yields roughly 100,000 clones; 70% to 75% were counted once. Under 1.5% of the sample is held by the ten biggest clonotypes.

What the study reported, not specific to this receptor: It was suggested by the authors that the approach could potentially be generalized to other disease states and immunological phenotypes. Broadly in line with IMGT annotations, most TCR beta V segments showed up in productive rearrangements about 87% or about 30% of the time in an earlier analysis of approximately 600 of the donors. Most TCR sequences were observed very rarely across donors, whereas some public TCRs were present in many individuals. Several of the top co-occurrence clusters appeared to be linked to parvovirus B19, influenza, CMV and Epstein-Barr virus, according to a later analysis. The sequencing pipeline was judged likely to have produced a cluster of highly shared sequence variants as a technical artifact. Three of the identified cytomegalovirus-associated TCR beta chains were confirmed in vitro to be specific for cytomegalovirus antigens. Because HLA typing was missing for some donors at each locus, association tests included only the typed subset. Specific HLA alleles were associated with 16,951 TCR beta sequences at a false discovery rate of 0.05 in a later analysis. V-gene and J-gene trimming of TCR beta chains was associated with a missense DCLRE1C variant in a later genetic analysis, and the association was replicated in an independent cohort. A further reported finding was that TCR beta sequences accurately predicted the HLA-A and HLA-B alleles for most subjects in the first cohort. According to a later genetic analysis, donors in an Asian-associated ancestry cluster had fewer N-insertions in productive TCRs than the approximately 700-donor mean. Because counts were too low, 15 to 20 rarely observed V segments, including chromosome 9 orphons, were excluded from the earlier analysis of 500 to 700 of the donors. Assigning TCR associations to individual alleles was difficult when HLA alleles, especially DR and DQ, strongly co-occurred. According to a later analysis, most CMV-associated TCR beta chains appeared to be HLA-restricted, and the HLA associations seemed to be driven largely by CMV exposure. CMV serostatus was the only immune exposure information available for the cohort. According to a later analysis, TCR association rates differed among HLA loci, with DRB1 alleles showing the most associated TCRs and HLA-C alleles showing the fewest. This cohort had only TCR beta chains sequenced, and the lack of alpha or paired-chain data limited which features could be detected. Correlated functional status among segregating V segments might reflect linkage disequilibrium, but an unknown experimental factor could not be ruled out. A later analysis found that HLA-associated TCR beta chains were more clonally expanded and had lower generation probabilities than equally common non-associated chains. The study gave a list of 150 to 200 TCR beta chains associated with cytomegalovirus. Some IMGT-functional V segments, including TRBV6-2 and TRBV6-3, could not be told apart with the 87-base-pair reads, so those segments were excluded. The classifier was reported to diagnose cytomegalovirus status with high specificity and sensitivity in both the original and validation cohorts. Roughly uniform sequencing depth across donors was assumed in presence/absence analyses, although this assumption may not hold.

The germline V gene specifies SGHTA as CDR1 and FQGTGA as CDR2. The V end gives up 8 bases and the J end 3 bases, leaving 1 base in the junction not matched to a gene. The CDR3 goes from the cysteine to the phenylalanine over 13 residues. Just the 39-base CDR3 DNA is kept, in frame starting at base 1. The sequence was collected from a man aged 40-49 years in good health and CMV-seronegative. The V and J genes are TRBV7-3 and TRBJ1-6, and TRBD1 aligns with 7 junction nucleotides. Sample: PBMCs. The nucleotides are TGTGCCAGCGGGACAGACTATAATTCACCCCTCCACTTT. The translation is CASGTDYNSPLHF.